This TCR beta chain was profiled in a study of blood T cell repertoires in COVID-19. Study-wide background: Samples representing acute and convalescent COVID-19 were sourced from the United States, Italy and Spain.

Repertoires were generated with immunoSEQ multiplex PCR, while TCRdb's copy carries only in-frame clones and drops some. The profile shows 250,000 or so clones, just over 85% of them singletons. Germline loops: CDR1 SGHRS, CDR2 YFSETQ. This CDR3 region has 15 residues. V was pared by 4 bases and J by 1 base, with 12 bases between. This clone was detected only once. The sequenced sample consisted of PBMCs or T cells enriched from blood (not recorded which). The rearrangement uses TRBV5-1 and TRBJ1-3, with D tentatively TRBD1 (5 bases). The TCR sequence derives from a man aged 40-49 years who had recovered from COVID-19. CDR3 sequence (DNA): TGCGCCAGCAGCCTGTCGGGGGGGTCTGGAAACACCATATATTTT. This codes for CASSLSGGSGNTIYF.